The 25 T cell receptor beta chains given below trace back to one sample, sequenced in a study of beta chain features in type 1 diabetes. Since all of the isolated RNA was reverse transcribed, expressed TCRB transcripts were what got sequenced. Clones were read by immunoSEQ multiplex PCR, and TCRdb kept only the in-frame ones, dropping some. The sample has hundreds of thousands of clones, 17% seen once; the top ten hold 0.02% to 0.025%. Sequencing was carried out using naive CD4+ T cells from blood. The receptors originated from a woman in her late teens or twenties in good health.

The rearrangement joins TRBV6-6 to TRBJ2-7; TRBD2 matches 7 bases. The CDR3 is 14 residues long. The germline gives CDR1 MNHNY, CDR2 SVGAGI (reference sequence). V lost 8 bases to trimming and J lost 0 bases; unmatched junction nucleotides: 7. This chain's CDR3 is CASGKLAYSYEQYF. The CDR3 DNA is TGTGCCAGCGGAAAACTAGCGTACTCCTACGAGCAGTACTTC.

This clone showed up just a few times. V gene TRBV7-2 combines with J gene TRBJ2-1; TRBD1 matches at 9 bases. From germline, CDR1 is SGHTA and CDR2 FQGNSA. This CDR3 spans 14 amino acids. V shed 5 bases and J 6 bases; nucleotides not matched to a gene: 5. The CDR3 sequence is CASSPDRGRNEQFF. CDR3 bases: TGTGCCAGCAGCCCGGACAGGGGCCGCAATGAGCAGTTCTTC.

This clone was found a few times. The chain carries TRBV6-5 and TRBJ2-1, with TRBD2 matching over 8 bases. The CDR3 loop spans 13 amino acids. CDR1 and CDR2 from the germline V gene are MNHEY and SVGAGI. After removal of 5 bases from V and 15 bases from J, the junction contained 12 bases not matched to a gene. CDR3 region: CASSPSRGGRSFF. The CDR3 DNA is TGTGCCAGCAGTCCGTCCCGCGGGGGGCGTTCGTTCTTC.

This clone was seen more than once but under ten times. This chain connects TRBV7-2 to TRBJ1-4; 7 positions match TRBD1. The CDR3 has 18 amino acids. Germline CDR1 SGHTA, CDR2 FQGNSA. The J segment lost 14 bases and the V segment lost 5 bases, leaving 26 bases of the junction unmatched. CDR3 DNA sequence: TGTGCCAGCAGCCCGGGGGGCGGGTCCGGGACAGTCGTTCCCCGTCTGTTTTTT. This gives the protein CASSPGGGSGTVVPRLFF. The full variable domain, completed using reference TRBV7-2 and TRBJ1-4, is GAGVSQSPSNKVTEKGKDVELRCDPISGHTALYWYRQSLGQGLEFLIYFQGNSAPDKSGLPSDRFSAERTGGSVSTLTIQRTQQEDSAVYLCASSPGGGSGTVVPRLFFGSGTQLSVL.

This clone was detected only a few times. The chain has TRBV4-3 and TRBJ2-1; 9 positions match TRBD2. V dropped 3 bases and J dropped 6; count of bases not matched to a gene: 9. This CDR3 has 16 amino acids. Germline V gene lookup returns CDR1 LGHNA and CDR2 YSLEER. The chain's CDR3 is CASSQRIAGAVNEQFF. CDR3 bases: TGCGCCAGCAGCCAGAGGATAGCGGGGGCAGTCAATGAGCAGTTCTTC.

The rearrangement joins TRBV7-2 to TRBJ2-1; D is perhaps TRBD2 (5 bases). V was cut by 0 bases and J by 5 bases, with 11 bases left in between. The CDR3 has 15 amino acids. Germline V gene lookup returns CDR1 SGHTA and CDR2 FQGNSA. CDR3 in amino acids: CASSLAASLNNEQFF. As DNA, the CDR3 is TGTGCCAGCAGCTTAGCGGCTAGCCTGAACAATGAGCAGTTCTTC.

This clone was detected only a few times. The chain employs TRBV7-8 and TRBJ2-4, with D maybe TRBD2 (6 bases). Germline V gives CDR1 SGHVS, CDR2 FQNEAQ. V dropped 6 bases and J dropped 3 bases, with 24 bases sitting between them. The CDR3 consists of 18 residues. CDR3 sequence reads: CASSQGGVRNLVKNIQYF. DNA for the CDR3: TGTGCCAGCAGTCAAGGAGGGGTGAGAAACTTAGTCAAAAACATTCAGTACTTC.

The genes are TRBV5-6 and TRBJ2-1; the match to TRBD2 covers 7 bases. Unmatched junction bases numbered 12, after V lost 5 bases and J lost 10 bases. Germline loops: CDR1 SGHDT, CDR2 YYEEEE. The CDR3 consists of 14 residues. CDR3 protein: CASRTGGRRVEQFF. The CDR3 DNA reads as TGTGCCAGCAGGACCGGCGGGAGACGGGTCGAGCAGTTCTTC.

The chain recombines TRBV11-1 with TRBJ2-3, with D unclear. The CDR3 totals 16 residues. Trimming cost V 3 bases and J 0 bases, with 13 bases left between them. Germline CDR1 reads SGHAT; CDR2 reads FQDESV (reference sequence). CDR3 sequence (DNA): TGTGCCAGCAGCTTCATCCCAGGAACTAGCACAGATACGCAGTATTTT. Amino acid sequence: CASSFIPGTSTDTQYF.

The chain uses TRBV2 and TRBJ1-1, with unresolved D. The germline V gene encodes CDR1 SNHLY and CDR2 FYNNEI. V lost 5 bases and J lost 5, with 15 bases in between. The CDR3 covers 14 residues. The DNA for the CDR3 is TGTGCCAGCAGTTACGACCGGACCGGGACTGAAGCTTTCTTT. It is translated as CASSYDRTGTEAFF. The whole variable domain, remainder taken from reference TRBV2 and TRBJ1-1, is EPEVTQTPSHQVTQMGQEVILRCVPISNHLYFYWYRQILGQKVEFLVSFYNNEISEKSEIFDDQFSVERPDGSNFTLKIRSTKLEDSAMYFCASSYDRTGTEAFFGQGTRLTVV.

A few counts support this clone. The DNA of the CDR3 is TGCGCCAGCAGCTTGTCCGGAGAGCCCAATCAGCCCCAGCATTTT. It specifies CASSLSGEPNQPQHF. This chain links TRBV5-1 with TRBJ1-5; D is uncertain. The germline V gene encodes CDR1 SGHRS and CDR2 YFSETQ. The germline V and J ends were trimmed by 1 base and 3 bases, with 11 bases remaining between them. This CDR3 spans 15 amino acids.

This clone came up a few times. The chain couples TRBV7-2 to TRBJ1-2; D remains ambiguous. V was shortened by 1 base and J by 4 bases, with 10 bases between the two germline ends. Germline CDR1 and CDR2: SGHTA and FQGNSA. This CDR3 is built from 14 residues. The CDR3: CASSLVSASYGYTF. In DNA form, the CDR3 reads TGTGCCAGCAGCTTAGTATCAGCGTCCTATGGCTACACCTTC.

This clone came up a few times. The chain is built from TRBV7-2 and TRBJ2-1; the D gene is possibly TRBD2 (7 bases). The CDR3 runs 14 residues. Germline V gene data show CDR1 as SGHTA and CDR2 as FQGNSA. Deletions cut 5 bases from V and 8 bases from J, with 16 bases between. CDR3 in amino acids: CASSAEGGRYEQFF. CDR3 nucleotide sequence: TGTGCCAGCAGCGCAGAGGGGGGGAGGTATGAGCAGTTCTTC.

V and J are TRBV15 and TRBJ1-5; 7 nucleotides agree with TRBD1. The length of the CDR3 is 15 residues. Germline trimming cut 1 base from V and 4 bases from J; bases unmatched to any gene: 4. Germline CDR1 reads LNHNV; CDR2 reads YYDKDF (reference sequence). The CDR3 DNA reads TGTGCCACCAGCAGAGCAGGGGGATCAAATCAGCCCCAGCATTTT. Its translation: CATSRAGGSNQPQHF.

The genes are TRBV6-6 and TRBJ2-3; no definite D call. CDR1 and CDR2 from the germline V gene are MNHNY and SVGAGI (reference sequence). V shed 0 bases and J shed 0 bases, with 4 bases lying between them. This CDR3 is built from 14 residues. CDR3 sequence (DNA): TGTGCCAGCAGTTACTCGGGTAGCACAGATACGCAGTATTTT. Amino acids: CASSYSGSTDTQYF.

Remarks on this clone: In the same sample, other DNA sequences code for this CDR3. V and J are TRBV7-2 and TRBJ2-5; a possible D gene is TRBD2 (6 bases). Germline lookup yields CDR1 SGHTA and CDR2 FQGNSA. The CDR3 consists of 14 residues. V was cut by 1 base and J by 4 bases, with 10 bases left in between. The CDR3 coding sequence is TGTGCCAGCAGCTTAGGGGCGGGAAGAGAGACCCAGTACTTC. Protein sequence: CASSLGAGRETQYF.

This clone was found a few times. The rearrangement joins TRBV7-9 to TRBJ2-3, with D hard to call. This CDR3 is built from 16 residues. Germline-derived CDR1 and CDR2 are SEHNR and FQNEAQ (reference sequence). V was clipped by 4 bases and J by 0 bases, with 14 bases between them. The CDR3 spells CASSSGAYASTDTQYF. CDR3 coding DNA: TGTGCCAGCAGCTCAGGAGCCTACGCTAGCACAGATACGCAGTATTTT.

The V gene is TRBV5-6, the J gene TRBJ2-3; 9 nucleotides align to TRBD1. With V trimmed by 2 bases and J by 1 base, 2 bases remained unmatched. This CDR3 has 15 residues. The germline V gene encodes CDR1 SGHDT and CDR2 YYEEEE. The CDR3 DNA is TGTGCCAGCAGCTTTTGGACAGGGGGCACAGATACGCAGTATTTT. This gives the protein CASSFWTGGTDTQYF. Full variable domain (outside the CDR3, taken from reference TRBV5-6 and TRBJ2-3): DAGVTQSPTHLIKTRGQQVTLRCSPKSGHDTVSWYQQALGQGPQFIFQYYEEEERQRGNFPDRFSGHQFPNYSSELNVNALLLGDSALYLCASSFWTGGTDTQYFGPGTRLTVL.

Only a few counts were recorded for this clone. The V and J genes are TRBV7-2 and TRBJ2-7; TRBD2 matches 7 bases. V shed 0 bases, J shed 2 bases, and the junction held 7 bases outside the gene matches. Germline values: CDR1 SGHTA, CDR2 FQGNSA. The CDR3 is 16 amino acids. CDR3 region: CASSLAPSGTAYEQYF. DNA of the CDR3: TGTGCCAGCAGCTTAGCCCCCAGCGGGACCGCCTACGAGCAGTACTTC.

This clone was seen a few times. CDR3 loop: CASSTINYGYTF. The CDR3 DNA follows: TGTGCCAGCAGCACGATTAACTATGGCTACACCTTC. The chain uses TRBV2 and TRBJ1-2; no clear D gene. The V end lost 6 bases, the J end lost 1 base, and 6 bases lay between the germline ends. Germline CDR1 and CDR2: SNHLY and FYNNEI. The CDR3 has 12 amino acids.

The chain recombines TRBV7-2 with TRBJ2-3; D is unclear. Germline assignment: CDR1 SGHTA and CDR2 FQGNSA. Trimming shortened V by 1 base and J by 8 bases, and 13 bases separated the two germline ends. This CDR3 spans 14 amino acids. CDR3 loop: CASSLEWGPGTQYF. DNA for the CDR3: TGTGCCAGCAGCTTAGAGTGGGGTCCCGGTACGCAGTATTTT.

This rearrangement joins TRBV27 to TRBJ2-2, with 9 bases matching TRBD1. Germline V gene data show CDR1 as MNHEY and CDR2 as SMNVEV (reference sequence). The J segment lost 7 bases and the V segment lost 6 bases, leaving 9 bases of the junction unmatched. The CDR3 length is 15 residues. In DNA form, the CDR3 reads TGTGCCAGCAGACTTAGACAGGGGGTTGGCGGGGAGCTGTTTTTT. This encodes CASRLRQGVGGELFF.

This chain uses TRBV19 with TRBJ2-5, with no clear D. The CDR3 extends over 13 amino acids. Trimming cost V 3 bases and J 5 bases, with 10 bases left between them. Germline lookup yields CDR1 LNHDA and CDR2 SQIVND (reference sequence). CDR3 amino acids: CASSIYGQETQYF. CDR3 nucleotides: TGTGCCAGTAGTATCTACGGGCAGGAGACCCAGTACTTC.

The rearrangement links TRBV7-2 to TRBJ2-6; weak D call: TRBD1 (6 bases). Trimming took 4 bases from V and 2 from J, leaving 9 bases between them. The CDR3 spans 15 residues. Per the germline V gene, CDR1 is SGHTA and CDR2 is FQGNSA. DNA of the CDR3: TGTGCCAGCAGCTCGAACAGGGCTGGGGCCAACGTCCTGACTTTC. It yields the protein CASSSNRAGANVLTF.

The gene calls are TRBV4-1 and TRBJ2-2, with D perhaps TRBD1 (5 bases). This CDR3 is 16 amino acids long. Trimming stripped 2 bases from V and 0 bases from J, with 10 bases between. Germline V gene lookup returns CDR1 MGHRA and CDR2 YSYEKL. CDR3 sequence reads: CASSQIGAPNTGELFF. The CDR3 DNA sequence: TGCGCCAGCAGCCAAATTGGGGCACCGAACACCGGGGAGCTGTTTTTT.